One sample yielded the 18 T cell receptor beta chains listed below, sequenced in a study of monozygotic twins with inflammatory bowel disease. TCRdb reanalyzed the 5' RACE reads and collapses them to one entry per CDR3 protein, without DNA. This sample's clone table lists more than 300,000 distinct CDR3 sequences. The material sequenced was blood. The source is a human donor with ulcerative colitis or Crohn's disease, or a healthy co-twin of an affected twin (not recorded which).

The chain links TRBV5-1 to TRBJ2-3. In germline, CDR1 is SGHRS, CDR2 YFSETQ. The CDR3 spans 12 residues. The CDR3 here is CASRLDGDTQYF.

The gene calls are TRBV7-2 and TRBJ2-7; TCRdb lists TRBD2, though no DNA is available to test this call. The CDR3 loop spans 15 amino acids. Germline loops: CDR1 SGHTA, CDR2 FQGNSA. CDR3 sequence: CASSLARASGHEQYF.

The chain links TRBV2 to TRBJ2-1; checking the TCRdb D call of TRBD2 is not possible without DNA. The CDR3 extends over 16 amino acids. CDR1 is SNHLY and CDR2 is FYNNEI in the germline V gene. The CDR3: CASRPTGRGTYNEQFF.

The chain recombines TRBV29-1 with TRBJ2-7; TCRdb lists TRBD2, though no DNA is available to test this call. Per germline, CDR1 SQVTM and CDR2 ANQGSEA. CDR3 size: 14 residues. CDR3 in amino acids: CSVGGGGRGYEQYF.

This chain uses TRBV7-9 with TRBJ2-7; TCRdb returns TRBD2, unconfirmable since there is no DNA. The CDR3 runs to 13 residues. Per germline, CDR1 SEHNR and CDR2 FQNEAQ (reference sequence). CDR3 region: CASSTPLSYEQYF.

The chain links TRBV5-1 to TRBJ2-1; TCRdb outputs TRBD2, but without DNA this stays unchecked. CDR3 length: 12 residues. Germline lookup yields CDR1 SGHRS and CDR2 YFSETQ. The CDR3: CASSLAGSEQFF.

The chain uses TRBV18 and TRBJ2-5. The CDR3 is 13 amino acids. The germline V gene has CDR1 KGHSH and CDR2 LQKENI. CDR3 region: CASSRPGAETQYF.

The chain recombines TRBV14 with TRBJ2-2. In germline, CDR1 is SGHDN, CDR2 FVKESK. CDR3 length equals 14 residues. CDR3 sequence: CASSQWGNTGELFF.

This sequence joins TRBV7-3 and TRBJ2-7; as DNA is missing, the TRBD1 call by TCRdb cannot be tested. The CDR3 sequence is 13 residues long. Germline assignment: CDR1 SGHTA and CDR2 FQGTGA. CDR3 sequence reads: CASSSGAAYEQYF.

The rearrangement uses TRBV11-1 and TRBJ1-1; TCRdb's D call of TRBD1 is untestable without DNA. The CDR3 consists of 18 residues. The germline CDR1 and CDR2 sequences are SGHAT and FQDESV (reference sequence). The CDR3 spells CASSLAYGDRSWISEAFF.

The chain has TRBV10-3 and TRBJ2-5; TCRdb proposes TRBD2, but this gene call is untestable without DNA. This CDR3 contains 14 residues. The germline V gene encodes CDR1 ENHRY and CDR2 SYGVKD. The CDR3 reads CAISEISGGETQYF.

The rearrangement joins TRBV2 to TRBJ1-1. Germline assignment: CDR1 SNHLY and CDR2 FYNNEI. CDR3 length equals 11 residues. CDR3 region: CASSEPGRAFF.

The gene calls are TRBV3-1 and TRBJ1-5; TCRdb designates TRBD1, a call that cannot be tested without DNA. The CDR3 covers 18 residues. The germline V gene encodes CDR1 LGHDT and CDR2 YNNKEL (reference sequence). The CDR3 reads CASSPGTVRAGSNQPQHF. The full variable domain, its missing parts supplied by reference TRBV3-1 and TRBJ1-5, is DTAVSQTPKYLVTQMGNDKSIKCEQNLGHDTMYWYKQDSKKFLKIMFSYNNKELIINETVPNRFSPKSPDKAHLNLHINSLELGDSAVYFCASSPGTVRAGSNQPQHFGDGTRLSIL.

The V call is TRBV5-1, the J call TRBJ1-6; TCRdb's assignment of TRBD1 cannot be checked, as there is no DNA. The CDR3 runs 16 residues. Germline CDR1 reads SGHRS; CDR2 reads YFSETQ. This CDR3 reads CASSSGQGVLPSPLHF.

The rearrangement joins TRBV20-1 to TRBJ1-5. The CDR3 runs 15 residues. The V gene's germline CDR1 is DFQATT and CDR2 SNEGSKA (reference sequence). CDR3 protein: CSAKGVRNSNQPQHF.

The chain joins TRBV7-2 to TRBJ2-1; the D gene TCRdb calls, TRBD2, cannot be checked with no DNA. Looked up from germline, CDR1 is SGHTA and CDR2 is FQGNSA. This CDR3 spans 16 amino acids. The CDR3 protein is CASSPTPTTSGNEQFF.

The chain has TRBV5-1 and TRBJ1-1; TCRdb designates TRBD1, a call that cannot be tested without DNA. The CDR3 runs 16 residues. The germline gives CDR1 SGHRS, CDR2 YFSETQ. The CDR3 sequence is CASGRPGTGANTEAFF.

The chain joins TRBV4-1 to TRBJ2-7; the D gene TCRdb calls, TRBD1, cannot be checked with no DNA. The CDR3 consists of 13 residues. Germline lookup yields CDR1 MGHRA and CDR2 YSYEKL. CDR3 region: CASSRTGGDEQYF.